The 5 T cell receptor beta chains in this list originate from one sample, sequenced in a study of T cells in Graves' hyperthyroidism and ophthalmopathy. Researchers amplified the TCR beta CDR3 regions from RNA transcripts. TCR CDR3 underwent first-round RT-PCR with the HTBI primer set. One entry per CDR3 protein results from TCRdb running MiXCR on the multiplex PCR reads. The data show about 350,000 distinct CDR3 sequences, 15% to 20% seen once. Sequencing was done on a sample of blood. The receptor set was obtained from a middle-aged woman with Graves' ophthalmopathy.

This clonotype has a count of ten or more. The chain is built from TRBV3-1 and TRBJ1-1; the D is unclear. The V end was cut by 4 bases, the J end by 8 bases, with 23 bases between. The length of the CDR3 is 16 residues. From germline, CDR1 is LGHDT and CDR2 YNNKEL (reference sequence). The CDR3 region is CASSPSPPGEVGEAFF. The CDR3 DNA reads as TGTGCCAGCAGCCCATCGCCACCCGGGGAAGTGGGCGAAGCTTTCTTT.

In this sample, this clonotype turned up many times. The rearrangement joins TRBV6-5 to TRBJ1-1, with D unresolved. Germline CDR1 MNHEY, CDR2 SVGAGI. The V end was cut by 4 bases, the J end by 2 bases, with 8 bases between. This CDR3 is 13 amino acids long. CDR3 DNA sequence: TGTGCCAGCAGTTCTCACAGCAACACTGAAGCTTTCTTT. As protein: CASSSHSNTEAFF.

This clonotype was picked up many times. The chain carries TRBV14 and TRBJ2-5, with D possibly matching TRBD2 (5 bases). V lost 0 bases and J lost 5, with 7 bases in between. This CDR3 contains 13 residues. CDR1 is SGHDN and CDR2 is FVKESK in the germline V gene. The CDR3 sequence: CASSQEVAETQYF. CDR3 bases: TGTGCCAGCAGCCAAGAGGTAGCGGAGACCCAGTACTTC.

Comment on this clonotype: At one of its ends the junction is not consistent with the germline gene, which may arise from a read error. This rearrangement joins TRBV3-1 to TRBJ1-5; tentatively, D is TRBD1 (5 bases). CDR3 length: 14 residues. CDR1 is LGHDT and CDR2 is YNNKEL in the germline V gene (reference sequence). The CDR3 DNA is TGTGCCAGCAGCCATATCGGGGCGGATCAGCCCCAGCGTTTT. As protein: CASSHIGADQPQRF.

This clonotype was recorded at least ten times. The CDR3 loop is CAWSGDGEAFF. The CDR3 nucleotides read TGTGCCTGGAGTGGGGACGGTGAAGCTTTCTTT. The chain links TRBV30 to TRBJ1-1; the D gene is possibly TRBD1 (5 bases). The CDR3 contains 11 residues. The germline gives CDR1 GTSNPN, CDR2 SVGIG (reference sequence). V was cut by 1 base and J by 7 bases, with 7 bases left in between.